Listed below are T cell receptor beta chains from one sample, sequenced in a study of T cells in Graves' hyperthyroidism and ophthalmopathy. Via MiXCR, TCRdb re-called the multiplex PCR reads, giving one row per CDR3 protein. The sample comprises about 290,000 distinct CDR3 sequences, around a fifth of which are singletons, and under 45% rests with the top ten. Sample: blood. Every receptor here comes from a man aged 50-60 years with Graves' ophthalmopathy. The CDR3 runs from the conserved cysteine through the conserved F or W. The order of the fields is V gene, J gene, D gene, clone size, CDR3 DNA, CDR3 protein. The D gene is left open where the match is weak. The size of a clone is reported for some rows only, either as once, few or many, or as a class for expanded clones.

V gene: TRBV3-1; J gene: TRBJ1-1; D gene: NA; clone size: NA; CDR3 DNA: TGTGCCAGCAGCCAAGGAGTATCAGGGGAAGCTTTCTTT; CDR3 protein: CASSQGVSGEAFF
V gene: TRBV27; J gene: TRBJ2-7; D gene: TRBD1; clone size: many; CDR3 DNA: TGTGCCAGCAGTACACTGAGGACAGGGGGCTCCGAGCAGTACTTC; CDR3 protein: CASSTLRTGGSEQYF
V gene: TRBV28; J gene: TRBJ1-1; D gene: NA; clone size: many; CDR3 DNA: TGTGCCAGCAGGATGCCAGGGAGTAAAAACACTGAAGCTTTCTTT; CDR3 protein: CASRMPGSKNTEAFF
V gene: TRBV19; J gene: TRBJ1-4; D gene: NA; clone size: NA; CDR3 DNA: TGTGCCAGTAGTATGAGTGAAAAACTGTTTTTT; CDR3 protein: CASSMSEKLFF
V gene: TRBV13; J gene: TRBJ2-1; D gene: NA; clone size: NA; CDR3 DNA: TGTGCCAGCAGCCCCACCCCGATGGGGTCCGATGAGCAGTTCTTC; CDR3 protein: CASSPTPMGSDEQFF
V gene: TRBV3-1; J gene: TRBJ2-1; D gene: TRBD2; clone size: many; CDR3 DNA: TGTGCCAGCAGCCAACGCCTAGCGGGGCCTAGGGAGCAGTTCTTC; CDR3 protein: CASSQRLAGPREQFF
V gene: TRBV30; J gene: TRBJ2-2; D gene: NA; clone size: NA; CDR3 DNA: TGTGCCTGGACCCGGGGACCCGGGGAGCTGTTTTTT; CDR3 protein: CAWTRGPGELFF
V gene: TRBV11-2; J gene: TRBJ2-2; D gene: NA; clone size: many; CDR3 DNA: TGTGCCAGCAGCTTAGTGGGGGCCGGGGAGCTGTTTTTT; CDR3 protein: CASSLVGAGELFF
V gene: TRBV3-1; J gene: TRBJ2-1; D gene: NA; clone size: many; CDR3 DNA: TGTGCCAGCAGCCAAGGACGAGTGGATGAGCAGTTCTTC; CDR3 protein: CASSQGRVDEQFF
V gene: TRBV11-2; J gene: TRBJ2-2; D gene: NA; clone size: few; CDR3 DNA: TGTGCCAGCAGCTTAGATCCCTTAGTGGGGCGGTACACCGGGGAGCTGTTTTTT; CDR3 protein: CASSLDPLVGRYTGELFF
V gene: TRBV28; J gene: TRBJ2-7; D gene: TRBD1; clone size: many; CDR3 DNA: TGTGCCAGCAGTCTACCCGGAACAGGGGTTTTCCAGGACGAGCAGTACTTC; CDR3 protein: CASSLPGTGVFQDEQYF
V gene: TRBV30; J gene: TRBJ2-5; D gene: NA; clone size: NA; CDR3 DNA: TGTGCCTGGAGTGCCAGCCAGGAGACCCAGTACTTC; CDR3 protein: CAWSASQETQYF
V gene: TRBV29-1; J gene: TRBJ1-2; D gene: NA; clone size: few; CDR3 DNA: TGCAGCGTCCCCCTAGGGGGGGATGGCTACACCTTC; CDR3 protein: CSVPLGGDGYTF
V gene: TRBV14; J gene: TRBJ1-2; D gene: NA; clone size: few; CDR3 DNA: TGTGCCAGCAGCCAAGTAGACGCCAGACCTTGGGGCTACACCTTC; CDR3 protein: CASSQVDARPWGYTF
V gene: TRBV11-2; J gene: TRBJ2-1; D gene: NA; clone size: few; CDR3 DNA: TGTGCCAGCAGCCAAGGATCCATCCCGGGTTACAATGAGCAGTTCTTC; CDR3 protein: CASSQGSIPGYNEQFF
V gene: TRBV14; J gene: TRBJ2-3; D gene: NA; clone size: NA; CDR3 DNA: TGTGCCAGCAGCCATTGGAAAGGGGGGGACACAGATACGCAGTATTTT; CDR3 protein: CASSHWKGGDTDTQYF